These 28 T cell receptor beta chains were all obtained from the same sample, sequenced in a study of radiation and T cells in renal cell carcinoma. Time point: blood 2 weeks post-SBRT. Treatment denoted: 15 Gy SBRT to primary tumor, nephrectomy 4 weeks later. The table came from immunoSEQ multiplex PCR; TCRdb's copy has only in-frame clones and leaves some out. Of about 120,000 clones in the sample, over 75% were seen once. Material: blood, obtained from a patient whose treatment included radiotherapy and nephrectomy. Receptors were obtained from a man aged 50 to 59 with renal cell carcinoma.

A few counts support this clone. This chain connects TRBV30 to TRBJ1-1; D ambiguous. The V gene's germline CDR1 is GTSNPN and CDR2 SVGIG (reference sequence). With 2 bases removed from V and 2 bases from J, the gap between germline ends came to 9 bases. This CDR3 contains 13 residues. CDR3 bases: TGTGCCTGGAGTAGAAGCCTTAACACTGAAGCTTTCTTT. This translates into CAWSRSLNTEAFF.

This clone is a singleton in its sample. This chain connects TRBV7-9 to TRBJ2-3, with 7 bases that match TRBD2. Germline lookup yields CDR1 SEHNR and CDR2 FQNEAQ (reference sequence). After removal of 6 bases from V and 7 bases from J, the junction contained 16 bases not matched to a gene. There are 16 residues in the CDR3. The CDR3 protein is CASRSRLADHPYTQYF. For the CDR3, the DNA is TGTGCCAGCAGGTCTCGGCTAGCGGATCACCCGTATACGCAGTATTTT.

The CDR3 bases are TGTGCCAGCAGCTGGGGTCGGCGGGGGGGCGGAGCAGATACGCAGTATTTT. As protein: CASSWGRRGGGADTQYF. The rearrangement joins TRBV5-4 to TRBJ2-3, with TRBD2 matching over 9 bases. CDR3 length: 17 residues. V lost 3 bases and J lost 4; bases outside the gene matches: 12. Per germline, CDR1 SGHNT and CDR2 YYREEE (reference sequence).

This CDR3 is CASSLPGTSGGTTYEQYF. The CDR3 DNA follows: TGCGCCAGCAGCTTACCCGGGACTAGCGGGGGGACCACCTACGAGCAGTACTTC. The rearrangement uses TRBV5-1 and TRBJ2-7, with 15 bases matching TRBD2. Losses at the gene ends were 2 bases for V and 2 bases for J; bases not matched to a gene: 8. CDR3 length equals 18 residues. The germline CDR1 and CDR2 sequences are SGHRS and YFSETQ.

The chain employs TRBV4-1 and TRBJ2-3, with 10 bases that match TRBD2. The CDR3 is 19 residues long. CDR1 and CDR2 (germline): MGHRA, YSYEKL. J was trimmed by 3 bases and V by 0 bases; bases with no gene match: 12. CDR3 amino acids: CASSQDRLAGRDPTDTQYF. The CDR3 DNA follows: TGCGCCAGCAGCCAAGATAGACTAGCGGGCAGGGATCCTACAGATACGCAGTATTTT.

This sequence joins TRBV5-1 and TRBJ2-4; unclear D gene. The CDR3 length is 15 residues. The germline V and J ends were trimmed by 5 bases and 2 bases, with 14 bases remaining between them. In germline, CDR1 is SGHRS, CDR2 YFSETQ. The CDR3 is CASRPIDSTKNIQYF. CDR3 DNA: TGCGCCAGCAGACCAATAGACTCAACCAAAAACATTCAGTACTTC.

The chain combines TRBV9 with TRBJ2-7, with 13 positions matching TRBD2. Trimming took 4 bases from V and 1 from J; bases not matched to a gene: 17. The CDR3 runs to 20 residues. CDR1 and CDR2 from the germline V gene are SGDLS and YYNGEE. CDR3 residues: CASSPPYGLAGEGGSYEQYF. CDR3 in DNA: TGTGCCAGCAGCCCCCCTTACGGACTAGCGGGAGAAGGAGGGTCCTACGAGCAGTACTTC.

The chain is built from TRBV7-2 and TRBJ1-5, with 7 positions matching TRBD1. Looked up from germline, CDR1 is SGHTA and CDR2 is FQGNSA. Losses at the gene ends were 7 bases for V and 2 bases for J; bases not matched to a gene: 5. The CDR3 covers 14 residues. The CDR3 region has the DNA TGTGCCAGCACTACTGGGACAGGCAATCAGCCCCAGCATTTT. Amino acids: CASTTGTGNQPQHF.

CDR3 sequence: CASSERQGGLGYTF. The DNA for the CDR3 is TGTGCCAGCAGCGAAAGACAGGGTGGCCTTGGCTACACCTTC. The V and J genes are TRBV7-9 and TRBJ1-2, with 7 bases matching TRBD1. The V segment lost 5 bases and the J segment 7 bases; nucleotides outside the gene matches: 10. The CDR3 spans 14 residues. Germline V lookup: CDR1 SEHNR, CDR2 FQNEAQ (reference sequence).

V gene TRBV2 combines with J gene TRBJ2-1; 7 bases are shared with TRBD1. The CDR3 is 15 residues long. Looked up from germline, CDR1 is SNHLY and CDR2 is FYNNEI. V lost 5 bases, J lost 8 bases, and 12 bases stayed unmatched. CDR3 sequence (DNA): TGTGCCAGCAGTCCTACAACCCTTACAGGGGATGAGCAGTTCTTC. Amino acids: CASSPTTLTGDEQFF.

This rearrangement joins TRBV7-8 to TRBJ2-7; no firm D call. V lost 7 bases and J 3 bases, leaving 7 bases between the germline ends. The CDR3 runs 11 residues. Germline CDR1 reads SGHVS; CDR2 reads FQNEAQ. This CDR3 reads CASTWDYEQYF. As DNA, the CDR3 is TGTGCCAGCACCTGGGACTACGAGCAGTACTTC.

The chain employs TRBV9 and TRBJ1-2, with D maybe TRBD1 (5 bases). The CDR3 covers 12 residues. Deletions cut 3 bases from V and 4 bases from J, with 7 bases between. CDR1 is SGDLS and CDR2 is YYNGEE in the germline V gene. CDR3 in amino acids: CASSGQSYGYTF. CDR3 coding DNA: TGTGCCAGCAGCGGACAGAGCTATGGCTACACCTTC.

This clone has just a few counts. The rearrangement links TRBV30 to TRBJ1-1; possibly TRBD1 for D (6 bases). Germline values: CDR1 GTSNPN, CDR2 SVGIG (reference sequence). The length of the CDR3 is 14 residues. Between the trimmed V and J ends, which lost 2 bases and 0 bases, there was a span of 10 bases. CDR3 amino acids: CAWSSDRMNTEAFF. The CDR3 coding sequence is TGTGCCTGGAGTTCTGACAGGATGAACACTGAAGCTTTCTTT.

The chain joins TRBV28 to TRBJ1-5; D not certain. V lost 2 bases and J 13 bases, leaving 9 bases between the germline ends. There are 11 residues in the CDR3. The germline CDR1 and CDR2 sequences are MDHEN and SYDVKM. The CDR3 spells CASSLGLSQHF. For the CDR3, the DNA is TGTGCCAGCAGTTTAGGCCTTTCTCAGCATTTT.

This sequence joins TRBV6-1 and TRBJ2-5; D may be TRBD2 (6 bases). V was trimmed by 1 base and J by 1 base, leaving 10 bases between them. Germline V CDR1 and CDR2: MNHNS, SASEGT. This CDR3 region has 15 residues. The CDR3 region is CASSEGGRIQETQYF. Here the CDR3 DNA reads TGTGCCAGCAGTGAAGGGGGGAGGATCCAAGAGACCCAGTACTTC.

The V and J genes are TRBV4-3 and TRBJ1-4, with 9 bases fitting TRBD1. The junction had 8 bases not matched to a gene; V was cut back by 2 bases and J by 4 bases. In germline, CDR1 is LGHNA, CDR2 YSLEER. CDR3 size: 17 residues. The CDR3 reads CASSQTISGQGNEKLFF. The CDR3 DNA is TGCGCCAGCAGCCAAACTATCTCGGGACAGGGTAATGAAAAACTGTTTTTT.

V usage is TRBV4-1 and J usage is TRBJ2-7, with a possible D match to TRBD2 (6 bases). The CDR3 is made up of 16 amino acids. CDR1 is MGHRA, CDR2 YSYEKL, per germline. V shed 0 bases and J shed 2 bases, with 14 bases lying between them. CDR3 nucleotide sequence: TGCGCCAGCAGCCAAGATCGGTCGGGAGAGCCCTACGAGCAGTACTTC. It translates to CASSQDRSGEPYEQYF.

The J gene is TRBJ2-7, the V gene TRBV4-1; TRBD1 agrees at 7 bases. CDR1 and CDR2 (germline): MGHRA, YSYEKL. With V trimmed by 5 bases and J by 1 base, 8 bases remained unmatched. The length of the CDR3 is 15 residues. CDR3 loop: CASSTRTGVSYEQYF. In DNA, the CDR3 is TGCGCCAGCAGCACTCGCACAGGGGTTTCCTACGAGCAGTACTTC.

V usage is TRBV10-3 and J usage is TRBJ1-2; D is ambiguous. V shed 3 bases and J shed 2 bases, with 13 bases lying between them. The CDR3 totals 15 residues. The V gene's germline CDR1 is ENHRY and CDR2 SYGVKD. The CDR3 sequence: CAISDMLGDNYGYTF. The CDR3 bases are TGTGCCATCAGTGATATGCTGGGAGACAACTATGGCTACACCTTC.

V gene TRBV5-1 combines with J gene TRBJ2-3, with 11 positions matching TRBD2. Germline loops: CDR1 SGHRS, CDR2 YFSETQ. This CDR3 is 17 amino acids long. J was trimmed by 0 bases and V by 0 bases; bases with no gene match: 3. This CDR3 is CASSLALAGGSTDTQYF. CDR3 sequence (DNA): TGCGCCAGCAGCTTGGCTCTAGCGGGGGGAAGCACAGATACGCAGTATTTT.

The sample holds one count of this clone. CDR3 amino acids: CASSVRKGNEQFF. The CDR3 DNA sequence: TGTGCCAGCAGTGTAAGAAAAGGGAATGAGCAGTTCTTC. The J gene is TRBJ2-1, the V gene TRBV27; D remains unclear. The germline gives CDR1 MNHEY, CDR2 SMNVEV (reference sequence). The CDR3 runs 13 residues. Deletions cut 5 bases from V and 7 bases from J, with 12 bases between.

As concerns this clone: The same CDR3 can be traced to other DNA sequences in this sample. The CDR3: CASSFFGGQETQYF. CDR3 bases: TGCGCCAGCAGCTTCTTCGGGGGACAAGAGACCCAGTACTTC. The rearrangement joins TRBV5-1 to TRBJ2-5; tentative D call: TRBD2 (6 bases). The CDR3 length is 14 residues. The germline V and J ends were trimmed by 2 bases and 2 bases, with 10 bases remaining between them. CDR1 and CDR2 from the germline V gene are SGHRS and YFSETQ. Full variable domain (missing parts from reference TRBV5-1 and TRBJ2-5): KAGVTQTPRYLIKTRGQQVTLSCSPISGHRSVSWYQQTPGQGLQFLFEYFSETQRNKGNFPGRFSGRQFSNSRSEMNVSTLELGDSALYLCASSFFGGQETQYFGPGTRLLVL.

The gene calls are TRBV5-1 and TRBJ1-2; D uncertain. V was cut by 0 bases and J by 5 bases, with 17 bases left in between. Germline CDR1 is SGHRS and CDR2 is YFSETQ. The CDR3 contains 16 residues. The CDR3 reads CASSLGSDHRRYGYTF. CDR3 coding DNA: TGCGCCAGCAGCTTGGGTTCGGACCACCGCCGGTATGGCTACACCTTC.

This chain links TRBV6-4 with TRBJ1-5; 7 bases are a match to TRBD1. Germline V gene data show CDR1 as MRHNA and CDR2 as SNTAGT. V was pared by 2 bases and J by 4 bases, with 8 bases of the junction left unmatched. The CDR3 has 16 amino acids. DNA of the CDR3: TGTGCCAGCAGTGACCAGACAGGGCCGTTTAATCAGCCCCAGCATTTT. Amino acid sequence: CASSDQTGPFNQPQHF.

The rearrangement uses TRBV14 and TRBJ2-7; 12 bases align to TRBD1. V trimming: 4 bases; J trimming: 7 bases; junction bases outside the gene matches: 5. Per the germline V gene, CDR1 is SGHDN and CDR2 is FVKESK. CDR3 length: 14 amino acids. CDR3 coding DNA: TGTGCCAGCAGCCTGGGACAGGGGGCGGTGGAGCAGTACTTC. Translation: CASSLGQGAVEQYF.

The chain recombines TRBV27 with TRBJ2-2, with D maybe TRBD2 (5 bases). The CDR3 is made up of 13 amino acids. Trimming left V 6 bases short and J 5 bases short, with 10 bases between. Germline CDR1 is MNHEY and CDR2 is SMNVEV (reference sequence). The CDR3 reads CASSPTKTGELFF. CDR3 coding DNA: TGTGCCAGCAGCCCGACTAAAACCGGGGAGCTGTTTTTT.

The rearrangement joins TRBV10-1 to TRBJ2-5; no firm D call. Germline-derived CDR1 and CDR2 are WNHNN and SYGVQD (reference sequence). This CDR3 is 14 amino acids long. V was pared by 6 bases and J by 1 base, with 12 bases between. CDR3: CASSPADGQETQYF. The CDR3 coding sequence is TGCGCCAGCAGCCCCGCGGACGGCCAAGAGACCCAGTACTTC.

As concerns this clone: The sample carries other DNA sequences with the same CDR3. CDR3 amino acids: CASSLGQMNTEAFF. CDR3 DNA: TGTGCCAGCAGCCTTGGACAGATGAACACTGAAGCTTTCTTT. The rearrangement uses TRBV7-2 and TRBJ1-1, with D tentatively TRBD1 (6 bases). V was shortened by 5 bases and J by 0 bases, with 10 bases between the two germline ends. Per the germline V gene, CDR1 is SGHTA and CDR2 is FQGNSA. This CDR3 is 14 amino acids long.